These T cell receptor beta chains were read from a single sample in a study of OX40 agonist ivuxolimab in advanced cancers. Sequenced by immunoSEQ multiplex PCR; TCRdb stores in-frame clones only, minus some. In the table there are 75,000 to 100,000 clones, roughly 90% of which are singletons. This material consisted of CD4+ or CD8+ T cells sorted from blood, taken in a trial of the OX40 agonist ivuxolimab. All receptors come from an adult with an advanced solid tumor such as melanoma, head and neck, liver or kidney cancer. The CDR3 runs from the conserved cysteine through the conserved F or W. The D gene is left open where the match is weak. A row's size may be missing; if present it is once, few, many or a size class.

d_gene | j_gene | v_gene | abundance | CDR3nt | CDR3aa
- | TRBJ2-7 | TRBV7-2 | - | TGTGCCAGCAGCTTAGACCGGCTCTCTAAGCAGTACTTC | CASSLDRLSKQYF
- | TRBJ1-3 | TRBV6-7 | - | TGTGCCAGCAGTTACACCTATAAAGGGGGGGGAAACACCATATATTTT | CASSYTYKGGGNTIYF
TRBD1 | TRBJ2-3 | TRBV4-3 | - | TGCGCCAGCAGCCAAAACAGGGGGAGCACAGATACGCAGTATTTT | CASSQNRGSTDTQYF
- | TRBJ2-7 | TRBV12-2 | - | TGTGCAAGTCGCTCCCACAACGAGGAGCAGTACTTC | CASRSHNEEQYF
TRBD1 | TRBJ2-5 | TRBV14 | - | TGTGCCAGCAGCCAAGACCGGACAGGGGGCAGGGAGACCCAGTACTTC | CASSQDRTGGRETQYF
- | TRBJ2-7 | TRBV10-3 | - | TGTGCCATCAGCCGAGCGGAGACGGGCTTTTCCTACGAGCAGTACTTC | CAISRAETGFSYEQYF
- | TRBJ1-5 | TRBV7-2 | - | TGTGCCAGCAGCCCCACCCCCGGGGGTCAGCCCCAGCATTTT | CASSPTPGGQPQHF
TRBD2 | TRBJ2-3 | TRBV5-1 | - | TGCGCCAGCAGCGTACTCGGGACTACCAGCACAGATACGCAGTATTTT | CASSVLGTTSTDTQYF
- | TRBJ2-3 | TRBV1 | - | TGCACCAGCAGCCCTAGTCGTACTAGCGGGATCACAGATACGCAGTATTTT | CTSSPSRTSGITDTQYF
- | TRBJ2-4 | TRBV5-1 | - | TGCGCCAGCAGCTTGACGGAGGAGGAAAACATTCAGTACTTC | CASSLTEEENIQYF
TRBD1 | TRBJ1-2 | TRBV7-9 | - | TGTGCCAGCAGCCACCGGGACAGGGACTATGGCTACACCTTC | CASSHRDRDYGYTF
- | TRBJ1-3 | TRBV5-5 | - | TGTGCCAGCAGCTTGGTGGGTGGAAACACCATATATTTT | CASSLVGGNTIYF
- | TRBJ2-1 | TRBV7-2 | - | TGTGCCAGCAGAGGGTACAATGAGCAGTTCTTC | CASRGYNEQFF
TRBD1 | TRBJ2-2 | TRBV6-5 | - | TGTGCCAGCAGTGCGACAGGGCTAGGGGAGCTGTTTTTT | CASSATGLGELFF
- | TRBJ1-1 | TRBV7-9 | - | TGTGCCAGCAGCTTCCTGTCCCATGGGGTTAACTCTGAAGCTTTCTTT | CASSFLSHGVNSEAFF
- | TRBJ1-1 | TRBV28 | once | TGTGCCAGCAGTTTAGTGGCGGGGAACACTGAAGCTTTCTTT | CASSLVAGNTEAFF
TRBD2 | TRBJ2-7 | TRBV7-2 | - | TGTGCCAGCAGCTTAGCAGGACTAGGATACGAGCAGTACTTC | CASSLAGLGYEQYF
TRBD1 | TRBJ2-7 | TRBV6-1 | - | TGTGCCAGCACTCGGGGACAGGCTCCCTCCTACGAGCAGTACTTC | CASTRGQAPSYEQYF
- | TRBJ1-1 | TRBV5-1 | - | TGCGCCAGCAGCAGAGAGGGGGGTATGAACACTGAAGCTTTCTTT | CASSREGGMNTEAFF
- | TRBJ2-3 | TRBV7-2 | - | TGTGCCAGCAGCTCGGGACCTGCGGGAGATACGCAGTATTTT | CASSSGPAGDTQYF
- | TRBJ1-2 | TRBV28 | - | TGTGCCAGCAGTTTTTCAAACTATGGCTACACCTTC | CASSFSNYGYTF
- | TRBJ1-4 | TRBV11-2 | once | TGTGCCAGCAGCCTAGGGGGGGCATATGAAAAACTGTTTTTT | CASSLGGAYEKLFF
- | TRBJ2-6 | TRBV6-4 | - | TGTGCCAGCAGTGACTCTTCGGCTGGGGCCAACGTCCTGACTTTC | CASSDSSAGANVLTF
TRBD2 | TRBJ2-2 | TRBV7-8 | - | TGTGCCAGCAGCTTAATGGCGGGAGGGGCCGGGGAGCTGTTTTTT | CASSLMAGGAGELFF
- | TRBJ2-1 | TRBV7-6 | - | TGTGCCAGCAGCAGTGCGGGTCTTTCTTACAATGAGCAGTTCTTC | CASSSAGLSYNEQFF
- | TRBJ1-5 | TRBV7-2 | - | TGTGCCAGCAGCTTATCCTTCTTTAATCAGCCCCAGCATTTT | CASSLSFFNQPQHF
TRBD2 | TRBJ2-1 | TRBV5-1 | - | TGCGCCAGCAGCTCGACTAGCGGGGGGGCCAAAAATGAGCAGTTCTTC | CASSSTSGGAKNEQFF
- | TRBJ1-1 | TRBV19 | few | TGTGCCAGTACGCGTGGTTCAGGAATGAGCACTGAAGCTTTCTTT | CASTRGSGMSTEAFF
- | TRBJ1-2 | TRBV7-8 | - | TGTGCCAGCAGCTTTATTATGGGGCTCAACTATGGCTACACCTTC | CASSFIMGLNYGYTF
- | TRBJ2-1 | TRBV28 | once | TGTGCCAGCGGATGGGCTAGCGCCTACAATGAGCAGTTCTTC | CASGWASAYNEQFF
- | TRBJ1-4 | TRBV16 | - | TGTGCCAGCAGCCAATCGAGTCAGCCAAATGAAAAACTGTTTTTT | CASSQSSQPNEKLFF
- | TRBJ1-5 | TRBV7-8 | - | TGTGCCAGCAGCTGGGAGGGGAATCAGCCCCAGCATTTT | CASSWEGNQPQHF
TRBD2 | TRBJ2-7 | TRBV7-2 | - | TGTGCCAGCAGCCGACCCCCGGGGGGGCCGCCCTACGAGCAGTACTTC | CASSRPPGGPPYEQYF
TRBD1 | TRBJ2-7 | TRBV18 | - | TGTGCCAGCTCAAGGACAGGGTCCGGCGAGCAGTACTTC | CASSRTGSGEQYF
- | TRBJ1-4 | TRBV6-5 | - | TGTGCCAGCAGTTACTCGGGTGGGGGCGAACTGTTTTTT | CASSYSGGGELFF
- | TRBJ2-3 | TRBV7-2 | - | TGTGCCAGCAGCTTATGGGGGGCCGATACGCAGTATTTT | CASSLWGADTQYF
TRBD1 | TRBJ2-3 | TRBV25-1 | - | TGTGCCAGCACGGGACAGAACACAGATACGCAGTATTTT | CASTGQNTDTQYF
- | TRBJ2-2 | TRBV5-4 | - | TGTGCCAGCAGCCTACAGGGTGGCACCGGGGAGCTGTTTTTT | CASSLQGGTGELFF
TRBD2 | TRBJ2-7 | TRBV5-1 | - | TGCGCCAGCTGCCCCCTGGCGGGGGGCTCCTACGAGCAGTACTTC | CASCPLAGGSYEQYF
- | TRBJ1-4 | TRBV28 | few | TGTGCCAGCAATCCAGGGATGTCGACGACTAATGAAAAACTGTTTTTT | CASNPGMSTTNEKLFF
- | TRBJ1-4 | TRBV15 | - | TGTGCCACCAGCAGAGTTAAGACAGCCGCAACTAATGAAAAACTGTTTTTT | CATSRVKTAATNEKLFF
TRBD2 | TRBJ2-5 | TRBV7-2 | - | TGTGCCAGCAGCTTTAGCGGGGGGGAGCTAGAGACCCAGTACTTC | CASSFSGGELETQYF
- | TRBJ1-5 | TRBV7-2 | - | TGTGCCAGCAGCTTAAATGGCAGGGTACATCAGCCCCAGCATTTT | CASSLNGRVHQPQHF
TRBD1 | TRBJ1-5 | TRBV19 | - | TGTGCCAGTAGACATGACGGGACAGGGTATAATCAGCCCCAGCATTTT | CASRHDGTGYNQPQHF
- | TRBJ2-1 | TRBV23-1 | once | TGCGCCAGCAGTCACCATGGGACTCGTGGGGCCAACAATGAGCAGTTCTTC | CASSHHGTRGANNEQFF
- | TRBJ2-5 | TRBV7-8 | - | TGTGCCAGCAGCTTCATTGGGGGGCTGGGGGCAGAGACCCAGTACTTC | CASSFIGGLGAETQYF
- | TRBJ2-7 | TRBV5-1 | - | TGCGCCAGCAGCTCCCCGGACGGGTCCTACGAGCAGTACTTC | CASSSPDGSYEQYF
- | TRBJ2-7 | TRBV6-5 | once | TGTGCCAGCAGTAAGACGAAATTCCCCTACTACGAGCAGTACTTC | CASSKTKFPYYEQYF
- | TRBJ2-3 | TRBV7-9 | once | TGTGCCAGCAGCTTCAGCACAGATACGCAGTATTTT | CASSFSTDTQYF
- | TRBJ1-5 | TRBV5-1 | - | TGCGCCAGCAGCGAGGGGATTAGCAATCAGCCCCAGCATTTT | CASSEGISNQPQHF
- | TRBJ2-3 | TRBV4-3 | - | TGCGCCAGCAGCCAAGTAGTGGGGTCCGCTAGCACAGATACGCAGTATTTT | CASSQVVGSASTDTQYF
- | TRBJ1-1 | TRBV19 | - | TGTGCCAGTAGTATAGGTTGGGAGCCCATGAACACTGAAGCTTTCTTT | CASSIGWEPMNTEAFF